Listed below are T cell receptor beta chains from one sample, sequenced in a study of cytomegalovirus exposure and HLA in healthy donors. Clones were sequenced by immunoSEQ multiplex PCR, and TCRdb holds only the in-frame ones, with some missing. The sample holds some 170,000 clones, about 69% seen once. Sequenced input: PBMCs. Source of these receptors: a male donor in good health and CMV-seronegative. Both conserved end residues are trimmed from each CDR3.

V: TRBV19; J: TRBJ1-1; CDR3: ASMRVGTEAF
V: TRBV6-5; J: TRBJ1-1; CDR3: ASSSRGGNTEAF
V: TRBV7-9; J: TRBJ1-2; CDR3: SSSKNAGGTVGYT
V: TRBV19; J: TRBJ2-3; CDR3: ASSMSGTDTQY
V: TRBV12-5; J: TRBJ1-1; CDR3: ASGLQGARMNTEAF
V: TRBV18; J: TRBJ1-3; CDR3: ASSWDTSSGNTIY
V: TRBV27; J: TRBJ1-5; CDR3: ASSALGQGGNQPQH
V: TRBV6-1; J: TRBJ1-3; CDR3: ASMRGQGDTIY
V: TRBV4-3; J: TRBJ2-1; CDR3: ASSQDGLAGRGGEQF
V: TRBV7-8; J: TRBJ1-1; CDR3: ASSLRGFTEAF
V: TRBV11-3; J: TRBJ2-1; CDR3: ASSSQGNEQF
V: TRBV28; J: TRBJ1-5; CDR3: ASSWNQGNQPQH
V: TRBV4-3; J: TRBJ2-1; CDR3: ASSQDSSGAYNEQF
V: TRBV7-7; J: TRBJ2-3; CDR3: ASSLGHTDTQY
V: TRBV7-2; J: TRBJ2-3; CDR3: ASSRAGATDTQY
V: TRBV30; J: TRBJ1-4; CDR3: AWSVLMGGGEKLF
V: TRBV27; J: TRBJ2-3; CDR3: ASSFQGTDTQY
V: TRBV28; J: TRBJ2-1; CDR3: ASSLAGEQF
V: TRBV9; J: TRBJ2-1; CDR3: ASSVGTSISYNEQF
V: TRBV5-8; J: TRBJ1-5; CDR3: ASSIGQVWGVYSNQPQH
V: TRBV5-1; J: TRBJ2-7; CDR3: ASSSGTGGREQY
V: TRBV29-1; J: TRBJ1-6; CDR3: SVGKRTGKTGPLH
V: TRBV7-9; J: TRBJ1-1; CDR3: ASGGVGEAF
V: TRBV28; J: TRBJ2-1; CDR3: ASSLPSGRSYEQF
V: TRBV28; J: TRBJ2-7; CDR3: ASSKPGTGNYEQY
V: TRBV6-1; J: TRBJ1-6; CDR3: ASSEAPGIYNSPLH
V: TRBV6-5; J: TRBJ2-7; CDR3: ASPPPEQY
V: TRBV7-9; J: TRBJ1-5; CDR3: ASSLAGTTEPQH
V: TRBV7-9; J: TRBJ2-5; CDR3: ASSPYLAGETQY
V: TRBV9; J: TRBJ2-7; CDR3: ASSVEGAGTYEQY
V: TRBV4-1; J: TRBJ2-1; CDR3: ASSRRGEQF
V: TRBV28; J: TRBJ1-2; CDR3: ASSWLRQAYGYT
V: TRBV6-5; J: TRBJ1-6; CDR3: ASSYPGQLRNPPLH
V: TRBV5-1; J: TRBJ2-5; CDR3: ASSFDPSSSSGQY
V: TRBV9; J: TRBJ2-7; CDR3: ASSPERYEQY
V: TRBV2; J: TRBJ2-1; CDR3: ASSGSNYNEQF
V: TRBV19; J: TRBJ1-5; CDR3: ASSPDRVGPNNQPQH
V: TRBV10-3; J: TRBJ2-1; CDR3: AISELVSGYNEQF
V: TRBV27; J: TRBJ1-1; CDR3: ASSLTATSNTEAF
V: TRBV20-1; J: TRBJ1-5; CDR3: SALSGQPQH
V: TRBV6-1; J: TRBJ2-1; CDR3: ASSERMTGGNEQF
V: TRBV6-5; J: TRBJ2-7; CDR3: ASTVGLGAYEQY